This is a list of T cell receptor beta chains from one sample in a study of monozygotic twins with inflammatory bowel disease. One entry per CDR3 protein, without DNA, is what TCRdb gives after re-calling the 5' RACE reads. This table lists approximately 400,000 distinct CDR3 sequences. The sequencing sample was made of blood. These receptor sequences come from a human donor with ulcerative colitis or Crohn's disease, or a healthy co-twin of an affected twin (not recorded which). CDR3s include the opening cysteine and the closing phenylalanine or tryptophan. Fields, in order: V gene, J gene, CDR3 protein.

v_call: TRBV28
j_call: TRBJ2-7
cdr3_aa: CASSSYSYEQYF

v_call: TRBV20-1
j_call: TRBJ2-4
cdr3_aa: CSARDNTRVAKNIQYF

v_call: TRBV27
j_call: TRBJ1-3
cdr3_aa: CASSSDLSGNTIYF

v_call: TRBV5-1
j_call: TRBJ1-2
cdr3_aa: CASSFPRQGEEGYTF

v_call: TRBV27
j_call: TRBJ2-1
cdr3_aa: CVSSLFKHGTSGSEGEQFF

v_call: TRBV3-1
j_call: TRBJ2-5
cdr3_aa: CASSQAGVQETQYF

v_call: TRBV30
j_call: TRBJ2-7
cdr3_aa: CAWSLHRGPYEQYF

v_call: TRBV5-1
j_call: TRBJ2-5
cdr3_aa: CASKAVGTQYF

v_call: TRBV9
j_call: TRBJ2-3
cdr3_aa: CASSVGTSGKDTQYF

v_call: TRBV25-1
j_call: TRBJ1-2
cdr3_aa: CASSDTALAGSLYGYTF

v_call: TRBV12-3/TRBV12-4
j_call: TRBJ2-7
cdr3_aa: CASSPQILYYEQYF

v_call: TRBV7-9
j_call: TRBJ1-5
cdr3_aa: CASSYENQPQHF

v_call: TRBV19
j_call: TRBJ2-5
cdr3_aa: CASSIGPGETQYF

v_call: TRBV20-1
j_call: TRBJ2-3
cdr3_aa: CSARLAGALWGSDTQYF

v_call: TRBV5-1
j_call: TRBJ2-2
cdr3_aa: CASSAGRQAGELFF

v_call: TRBV3-1
j_call: TRBJ2-6
cdr3_aa: CASSRAFGGANVLTF

v_call: TRBV7-9
j_call: TRBJ1-1
cdr3_aa: CASSLEQGAEAFF

v_call: TRBV12-3/TRBV12-4
j_call: TRBJ2-1
cdr3_aa: CASSLNPGQGTYNEQFF

v_call: TRBV29-1
j_call: TRBJ2-3
cdr3_aa: CSAIAGAADTQYF

v_call: TRBV2
j_call: TRBJ2-7
cdr3_aa: CASSEATGAISYEQYF

v_call: TRBV3-1
j_call: TRBJ2-2
cdr3_aa: CASSQAPTGGTGELFF

v_call: TRBV6-5
j_call: TRBJ2-2
cdr3_aa: CASSYSGGGQNTGELFF

v_call: TRBV6-6
j_call: TRBJ2-5
cdr3_aa: CASSYIGEETQYF

v_call: TRBV10-2
j_call: TRBJ1-2
cdr3_aa: CASSDRGGNGYTF

v_call: TRBV4-1
j_call: TRBJ2-7
cdr3_aa: CASSQDTLAGESQVVWSYEQYF

v_call: TRBV18
j_call: TRBJ2-7
cdr3_aa: CASSPPSTGALEQYF

v_call: TRBV6-5
j_call: TRBJ2-3
cdr3_aa: CASSYGGTGTDTQYF

v_call: TRBV19
j_call: TRBJ2-7
cdr3_aa: CASRKQGGYEQYF

v_call: TRBV7-9
j_call: TRBJ1-1
cdr3_aa: CASSDTGTKNTEAFF

v_call: TRBV29-1
j_call: TRBJ2-6
cdr3_aa: CSVEDRGPGANVLTF

v_call: TRBV28
j_call: TRBJ2-7
cdr3_aa: CASSPLTSGGASGSSYEQYF

v_call: TRBV4-2
j_call: TRBJ2-3
cdr3_aa: CASSVAERRGSIGGTQYF

v_call: TRBV6-2/TRBV6-3
j_call: TRBJ2-3
cdr3_aa: CASSYSGGGVSTDTQYF

v_call: TRBV3-1
j_call: TRBJ1-6
cdr3_aa: CASSQGRTGNSPLHF

v_call: TRBV7-2
j_call: TRBJ2-6
cdr3_aa: CASSFPFTTGANVLTF

v_call: TRBV27
j_call: TRBJ1-6
cdr3_aa: CASSGRQGAPYNSPLHF

v_call: TRBV29-1
j_call: TRBJ2-7
cdr3_aa: CSVVRDSWGEQYF

v_call: TRBV20-1
j_call: TRBJ2-7
cdr3_aa: CSAREKYYEQYF

v_call: TRBV20-1
j_call: TRBJ1-2
cdr3_aa: CSAYTTSPYGYTF

v_call: TRBV13
j_call: TRBJ1-6
cdr3_aa: CASSQTRTGPVGYNSPLHF

v_call: TRBV27
j_call: TRBJ2-1
cdr3_aa: CASSPAGTYNEQFF

v_call: TRBV18
j_call: TRBJ1-2
cdr3_aa: CASYGQDYGYTF

v_call: TRBV3-1
j_call: TRBJ1-4
cdr3_aa: CASSQVARGLRGEKLFF

v_call: TRBV12-3/TRBV12-4
j_call: TRBJ2-3
cdr3_aa: CASGSSDTQYF

v_call: TRBV30
j_call: TRBJ2-7
cdr3_aa: CAWRKSSYEQYF

v_call: TRBV15
j_call: TRBJ2-7
cdr3_aa: CATSRPGTGTSEQYF

v_call: TRBV4-3
j_call: TRBJ1-3
cdr3_aa: CASSQDSVSGNTIYF

v_call: TRBV7-9
j_call: TRBJ2-2
cdr3_aa: CASSPRGQTYGELFF

v_call: TRBV7-2
j_call: TRBJ1-1
cdr3_aa: CASSLKGWGEAFF

v_call: TRBV5-1
j_call: TRBJ1-1
cdr3_aa: CASSLVPGTEAFF

v_call: TRBV21-1
j_call: TRBJ2-5
cdr3_aa: CASSPWTSGGGLLETQYF

v_call: TRBV10-3
j_call: TRBJ2-1
cdr3_aa: CAISPGYNEQFF

v_call: TRBV20-1
j_call: TRBJ1-5
cdr3_aa: CSARSDPNQPQHF

v_call: TRBV5-1
j_call: TRBJ2-7
cdr3_aa: CASSVGQGFLEQYF

v_call: TRBV5-4
j_call: TRBJ2-3
cdr3_aa: CASSVPGDTQYF

v_call: TRBV10-3
j_call: TRBJ1-5
cdr3_aa: CAIRPQGNQPQHF

v_call: TRBV10-3
j_call: TRBJ2-3
cdr3_aa: CATRRGEDTQYF

v_call: TRBV10-3
j_call: TRBJ2-2
cdr3_aa: CAISESPFNGELFF